The 9 T cell receptor beta chains reported below all come from one sample, sequenced in a study of T-cell memory formation after mild COVID-19. TCRdb processed the 5' RACE reads anew with MiXCR; each CDR3 protein has one entry. The data hold around 340,000 distinct CDR3 sequences, with roughly 15% observed a single time. Sequencing used PBMCs or a T cell subset sorted from them (not recorded which). These receptors all stem from a man aged 18 to 35 who had mild COVID-19 (a few samples of this study predate the infection). Cell type and time point are not known.

The CDR3, as DNA: TGCAGCGTTGGGCTGGGGAAGGGTGAAAAACTGTTTTTT. Encoded protein: CSVGLGKGEKLFF. The V call is TRBV29-1, the J call TRBJ1-4; no firm D call. The CDR3 loop spans 13 amino acids. Germline lookup yields CDR1 SQVTM and CDR2 ANQGSEA. V dropped 4 bases and J dropped 7 bases, with 13 bases sitting between them.

This chain uses TRBV6-2 or TRBV6-3 with TRBJ1-6, with a possible D match to TRBD1 (6 bases). Germline V lookup: CDR1 MNHEY, CDR2 SVGEGT. The CDR3 is 18 residues long. V was trimmed by 3 bases and J by 1 base, leaving 16 bases between them. The CDR3 DNA follows: TGTGCCAGCAGTTATTCGTTGGGGGCGCGGTCCTATAATTCACCCCTCCACTTT. Translating gives CASSYSLGARSYNSPLHF.

This clonotype was recorded once. The genes are TRBV4-2 and TRBJ2-2; tentatively, D is TRBD1 (6 bases). V was shortened by 2 bases and J by 3 bases, with 13 bases between the two germline ends. The CDR3 contains 16 residues. Germline V gene lookup returns CDR1 LGHNA and CDR2 YNFKEQ. The chain's CDR3 is CASSQSSDRYTGELFF. As DNA, the CDR3 is TGTGCCAGCAGCCAATCGAGTGACAGGTACACCGGGGAGCTGTTTTTT.

This clonotype was observed a handful of times. This chain links TRBV3-1 with TRBJ2-2; no firm D call. The CDR3 is 16 amino acids. The V and J ends lost 2 bases and 6 bases respectively, with 16 bases between them. Germline V gives CDR1 LGHDT, CDR2 YNNKEL (reference sequence). CDR3 bases: TGTGCCAGCAGCCAACGATCTGGCGGTGGGGCCGGGGAGCTGTTTTTT. It is translated as CASSQRSGGGAGELFF.

This clonotype has at least ten counts. The chain recombines TRBV12-3 or TRBV12-4 with TRBJ2-5; the D is unclear. This CDR3 comprises 15 residues. The V and J ends lost 3 bases and 5 bases respectively, with 16 bases between them. The CDR3 loop reads CASSFEQATPETQYF. For the CDR3, the DNA is TGTGCCAGCAGTTTTGAGCAGGCTACGCCGGAGACCCAGTACTTC.

V gene TRBV11-2 combines with J gene TRBJ1-2; D possibly corresponds to TRBD1 (6 bases). CDR3 length: 14 amino acids. CDR1 is SGHAT, CDR2 FQNNGV, per germline. V was shortened by 2 bases and J by 4 bases, with 11 bases between the two germline ends. The CDR3 loop reads CASSLLGQLYGYTF. In DNA, the CDR3 is TGTGCCAGCAGCTTATTAGGACAGCTCTATGGCTACACCTTC.

The J gene is TRBJ2-7, the V gene TRBV6-2 or TRBV6-3, with D perhaps matching TRBD1 (6 bases). Germline V CDR1 and CDR2: MNHEY, SVGEGT. Trimming cost V 8 bases and J 2 bases, with 7 bases left between them. The CDR3 spans 11 residues. The CDR3 DNA sequence: TGTGCCAGCCGGACAGCCTACGAGCAGTACTTC. This encodes CASRTAYEQYF.

This rearrangement joins TRBV12-3 or TRBV12-4 to TRBJ2-1; the match to TRBD2 covers 7 bases. The CDR3 has 13 amino acids. V dropped 6 bases and J dropped 8; count of bases not matched to a gene: 7. The CDR3 protein is CASSAWGRDEQFF. CDR3 nucleotides: TGTGCCAGCAGCGCGTGGGGGAGGGATGAGCAGTTCTTC.

There are a few counts of this clonotype. The chain links TRBV12-3 or TRBV12-4 to TRBJ1-2; 7 nucleotides line up with TRBD1. With V trimmed by 6 bases and J by 5 bases, 9 bases remained unmatched. The CDR3 totals 14 residues. The CDR3 DNA reads as TGTGCCAGCAGATCACGACAGGGTTCATATGGCTACACCTTC. Its protein is CASRSRQGSYGYTF.